A selection of T cell receptor beta chains follows, all from one sample in a study of control samples from healthy donors and cancer patients. Sequencing used immunoSEQ multiplex PCR; TCRdb keeps in-frame clones, though not all of them. The table has 35,000 to 45,000 clones, approximately 87% seen once; the top ten hold about 50%. Input material: blood. The receptors were gathered from a man in his sixties in good health. Both conserved end residues are part of each CDR3. The D gene is left open where the match is weak. The size of a clone is reported for some rows only, either as once, few or many, or as a class for expanded clones.

NA	TRBV7-9	few	11	TRBJ2-3	CASSLMNTQYF
NA	TRBV18	NA	15	TRBJ1-2	CASSPGAAANYGYTF
NA	TRBV2	NA	14	TRBJ1-2	CASSDPFRAHGYTF
NA	TRBV7-8	few	15	TRBJ1-1	CASSLREIWNTEAFF
NA	TRBV5-7	NA	15	TRBJ2-7	CASSLFAGIVYEQYF
NA	TRBV12-3/TRBV12-4	NA	13	TRBJ2-7	CASSFLVAYEQYF
TRBD1	TRBV11-3	NA	15	TRBJ1-1	CASSSSGQGATEAFF
NA	TRBV5-1	NA	19	TRBJ1-5	CASSLRQVPYGYSNQPQHF
NA	TRBV7-9	NA	14	TRBJ1-2	CASSWGGVSYGYTF
NA	TRBV6-6	NA	15	TRBJ1-5	CASRHPDSSEGPQHF
NA	TRBV30	once	14	TRBJ2-7	CAGQSRGRWDEQYF
NA	TRBV27	NA	14	TRBJ1-6	CASKSGQINSPLNF
NA	TRBV27	NA	16	TRBJ1-5	CASSPREGRSNQPQHF
TRBD2	TRBV30	few	13	TRBJ2-1	CAWNLRGGREQFF
TRBD1	TRBV7-9	NA	13	TRBJ2-7	CASSWQGVDEQYF
NA	TRBV3-1/TRBV3-2	NA	14	TRBJ1-6	CASSQESLNSPLHF
NA	TRBV19	NA	15	TRBJ1-4	CASSMAAGVRVELFF
NA	TRBV18	NA	16	TRBJ2-2	CASSMTGAPNTGELFF
TRBD2	TRBV27	NA	15	TRBJ2-7	CASSFKLAGIYEQYF
TRBD1	TRBV2	NA	15	TRBJ1-5	CASRDRRGPGQPQHF
NA	TRBV21-1	NA	16	TRBJ2-6	CASIPGRAQGANVLTF
TRBD1	TRBV27	NA	13	TRBJ1-1	CASSRQGRTEAFF
NA	TRBV6-2/TRBV6-3	NA	14	TRBJ1-1	CASSYSIGDTEAFF
NA	TRBV14	NA	12	TRBJ2-2	CASSQVTGELFF
TRBD1	TRBV28	NA	14	TRBJ1-5	CASSPTTGNQPQHF
NA	TRBV5-1	NA	14	TRBJ1-1	CASSWDGGNTEAFF
NA	TRBV21-1	NA	16	TRBJ2-7	CASSKAPTPEALSKYF
NA	TRBV28	NA	12	TRBJ2-7	CASRHAGYEQYF
NA	TRBV13	NA	17	TRBJ2-3	CASNYNPDRGHTDTQYF
NA	TRBV6-1	once	15	TRBJ2-5	CASSEFRGVYETQYF
NA	TRBV27	few	19	TRBJ1-5	CASSLNAQGRKASNQPQHF
NA	TRBV30	NA	13	TRBJ2-3	CAWTRGSTDTQYF
NA	TRBV4-1	NA	14	TRBJ1-4	CASSQGATNEKLFF
NA	TRBV6-2/TRBV6-3	NA	14	TRBJ2-1	CASSDTRMRNEQFF
NA	TRBV5-5	NA	15	TRBJ2-1	CASSFTGSSYNEQFF
NA	TRBV13	NA	13	TRBJ2-5	CASSLTGVETQYF